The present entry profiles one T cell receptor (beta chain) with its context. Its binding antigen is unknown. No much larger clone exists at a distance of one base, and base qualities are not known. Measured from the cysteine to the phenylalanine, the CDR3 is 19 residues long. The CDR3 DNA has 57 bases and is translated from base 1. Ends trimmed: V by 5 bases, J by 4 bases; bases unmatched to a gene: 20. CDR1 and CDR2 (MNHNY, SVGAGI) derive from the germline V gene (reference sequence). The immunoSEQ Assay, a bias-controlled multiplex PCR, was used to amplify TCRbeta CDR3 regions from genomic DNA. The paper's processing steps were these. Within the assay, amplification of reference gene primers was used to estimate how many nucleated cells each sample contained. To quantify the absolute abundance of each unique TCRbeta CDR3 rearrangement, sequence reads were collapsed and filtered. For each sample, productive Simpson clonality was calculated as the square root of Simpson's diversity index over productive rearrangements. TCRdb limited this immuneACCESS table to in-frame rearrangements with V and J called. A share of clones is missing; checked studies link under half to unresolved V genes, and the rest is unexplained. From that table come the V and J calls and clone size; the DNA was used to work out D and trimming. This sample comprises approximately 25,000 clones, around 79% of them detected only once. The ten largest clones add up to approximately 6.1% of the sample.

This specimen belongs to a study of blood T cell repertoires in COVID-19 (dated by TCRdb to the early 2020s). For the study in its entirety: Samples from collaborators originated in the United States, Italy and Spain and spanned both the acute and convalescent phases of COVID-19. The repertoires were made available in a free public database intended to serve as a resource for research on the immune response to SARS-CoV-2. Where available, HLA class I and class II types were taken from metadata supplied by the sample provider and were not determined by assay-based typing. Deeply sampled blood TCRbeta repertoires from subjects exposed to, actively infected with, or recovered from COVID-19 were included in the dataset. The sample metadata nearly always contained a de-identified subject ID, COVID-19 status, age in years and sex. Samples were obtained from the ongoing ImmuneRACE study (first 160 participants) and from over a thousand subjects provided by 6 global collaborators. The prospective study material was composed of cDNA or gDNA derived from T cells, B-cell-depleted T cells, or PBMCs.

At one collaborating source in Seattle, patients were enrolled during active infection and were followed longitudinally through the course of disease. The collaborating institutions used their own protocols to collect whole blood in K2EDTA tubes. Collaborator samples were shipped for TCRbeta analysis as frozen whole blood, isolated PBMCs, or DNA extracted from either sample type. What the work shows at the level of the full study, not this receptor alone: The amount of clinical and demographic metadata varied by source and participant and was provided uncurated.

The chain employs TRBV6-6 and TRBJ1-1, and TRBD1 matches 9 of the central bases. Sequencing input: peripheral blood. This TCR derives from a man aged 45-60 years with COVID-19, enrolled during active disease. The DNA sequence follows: TGTGCCAGCAGTCCGGCCCGGGGACAGGGAGGGGATTGGGGCACTGAAGCTTTCTTT. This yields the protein CASSPARGQGGDWGTEAFF.